This T cell receptor beta chain was sequenced during a study of OX40 agonist ivuxolimab in advanced cancers. Sequencing was performed with immunoSEQ multiplex PCR; in TCRdb, only in-frame clones are kept and a portion is missing. The profile shows 70,000 to 95,000 clones, roughly nine tenths of them singletons. CDR1 MNHNY and CDR2 SVGAGI come from the germline V gene (reference sequence). The CDR3 loop spans 16 amino acids. V shed 0 bases and J shed 3 bases, with 14 bases lying between them. Sequenced here: CD4+ or CD8+ T cells sorted from blood, sampled in a trial of the OX40 agonist ivuxolimab. This clonotype was sampled from an adult with an advanced solid tumor such as melanoma, head and neck, liver or kidney cancer. The chain is built from TRBV6-6 and TRBJ1-1, with D maybe TRBD1 (5 bases). CDR3 sequence reads: CASSYSYGGADTEAFF. The CDR3 bases are TGTGCCAGCAGTTACTCTTATGGGGGAGCGGACACTGAAGCTTTCTTT.